This T cell receptor beta chain comes out of a study of cytotoxic CD8 clonotypes in ibrutinib-treated CLL. Using immunoSEQ multiplex PCR, the repertoire was profiled, and TCRdb retains in-frame clones only, with some absent. The sample contains a few hundred thousand clones, roughly 80% of which appear only once. The receptor was isolated from a human donor with chronic lymphocytic leukemia. The specimen comprised PBMCs, sampled before ibrutinib treatment.

The CDR3 reads CASSQPRQGGMNTEAFF. The CDR3 coding sequence is TGTGCCAGCAGCCAGCCCCGACAGGGGGGAATGAACACTGAAGCTTTCTTT. V and J are TRBV28 and TRBJ1-1, with 9 bases identical to TRBD1. The V gene's germline CDR1 is MDHEN and CDR2 SYDVKM. Germline trimming cut 6 bases from V and 0 bases from J; bases unmatched to any gene: 11. The CDR3 is 17 residues long.